The rows below give T cell receptor beta chains drawn from one sample of a study of technical replicates of blood from four donors. Method: immunoSEQ multiplex PCR; TCRdb's copy keeps in-frame clones and lacks some. The sample lists approximately 79,000 clones; about 96% were seen once. Sequencing input: T cells isolated from PBMCs. The receptor set was obtained from a human donor in good health. Both conserved end residues are part of each CDR3. Fields, in order: J gene, D gene, V gene, clone size, CDR3 protein, CDR3 DNA. A D gene is named only where the DNA matches it firmly. Clone size is not always given. Where it is, it says once, few, many or a class for expanded clones.

j_call: TRBJ1-1
d_call: NA
v_call: TRBV2
clone_size: NA
cdr3_aa: CASSASEGVGEAFF
cdr3_nt: TGTGCCAGCAGTGCCAGCGAGGGAGTCGGTGAAGCTTTCTTT

j_call: TRBJ2-7
d_call: TRBD2
v_call: TRBV4-3
clone_size: NA
cdr3_aa: CASSPTLADEQYF
cdr3_nt: TGCGCCAGCAGCCCAACCCTAGCGGACGAGCAGTACTTC

j_call: TRBJ2-3
d_call: TRBD2
v_call: TRBV19
clone_size: NA
cdr3_aa: CASSIAGGPGDTQYF
cdr3_nt: TGTGCCAGTAGTATTGCGGGAGGGCCTGGGGATACGCAGTATTTT

j_call: TRBJ2-1
d_call: TRBD2
v_call: TRBV5-1
clone_size: NA
cdr3_aa: CASSPGLAHHNEQFF
cdr3_nt: TGCGCCAGCAGCCCCGGACTAGCGCATCACAATGAGCAGTTCTTC

j_call: TRBJ2-7
d_call: TRBD1
v_call: TRBV6-1
clone_size: NA
cdr3_aa: CASRGTGGPYEQYF
cdr3_nt: TGTGCCAGCAGGGGGACAGGGGGACCCTACGAGCAGTACTTC

j_call: TRBJ2-3
d_call: TRBD2
v_call: TRBV27
clone_size: once
cdr3_aa: CASSTGTRRGWDTQYF
cdr3_nt: TGTGCCAGCAGTACCGGGACTAGAAGGGGGTGGGATACGCAGTATTTT

j_call: TRBJ2-7
d_call: NA
v_call: TRBV9
clone_size: NA
cdr3_aa: CASSATGGSYEQYF
cdr3_nt: TGTGCCAGCAGCGCCACCGGGGGCTCCTACGAGCAGTACTTC

j_call: TRBJ2-3
d_call: NA
v_call: TRBV20-1
clone_size: once
cdr3_aa: CSARLDTQYF
cdr3_nt: TGCAGTGCTCGACTAGATACGCAGTATTTT

j_call: TRBJ2-7
d_call: NA
v_call: TRBV27
clone_size: NA
cdr3_aa: CASGPAGEQYF
cdr3_nt: TGTGCCAGCGGCCCGGCGGGCGAGCAGTACTTC

j_call: TRBJ2-1
d_call: NA
v_call: TRBV7-9
clone_size: NA
cdr3_aa: CASRGAGYNEQFF
cdr3_nt: TGTGCCAGTCGAGGAGCGGGTTACAATGAGCAGTTCTTC

j_call: TRBJ1-3
d_call: NA
v_call: TRBV6-5
clone_size: once
cdr3_aa: CASSTGRGNTIYF
cdr3_nt: TGTGCCAGCAGTACAGGGAGAGGAAACACCATATATTTT

j_call: TRBJ1-2
d_call: NA
v_call: TRBV27
clone_size: NA
cdr3_aa: CASSLYPVYGYTF
cdr3_nt: TGTGCCAGCAGTTTATATCCAGTCTATGGCTACACCTTC

j_call: TRBJ1-4
d_call: NA
v_call: TRBV19
clone_size: NA
cdr3_aa: CAALGTEGGKLFF
cdr3_nt: TGTGCCGCTCTTGGCACGGAGGGAGGAAAACTGTTTTTT

j_call: TRBJ2-7
d_call: TRBD1
v_call: TRBV30
clone_size: NA
cdr3_aa: CAWTGGYEQYF
cdr3_nt: TGTGCCTGGACAGGGGGCTACGAGCAGTACTTC

j_call: TRBJ2-5
d_call: TRBD2
v_call: TRBV2
clone_size: NA
cdr3_aa: CASSDAAGGLLETQYF
cdr3_nt: TGTGCCAGCAGTGATGCGGCGGGAGGGCTCTTAGAGACCCAGTACTTC

j_call: TRBJ2-1
d_call: TRBD2
v_call: TRBV6-6
clone_size: NA
cdr3_aa: CASIRAGDEQFF
cdr3_nt: TGTGCCAGCATTCGGGCGGGAGATGAGCAGTTCTTC

j_call: TRBJ2-7
d_call: TRBD2
v_call: TRBV19
clone_size: NA
cdr3_aa: CASSIVSGGLGHEQYF
cdr3_nt: TGTGCCAGTAGTATCGTCTCGGGGGGATTGGGCCACGAGCAGTACTTC

j_call: TRBJ2-6
d_call: NA
v_call: TRBV27
clone_size: NA
cdr3_aa: CASSFSAGANVLTF
cdr3_nt: TGTGCCAGCAGTTTCTCGGCTGGGGCCAACGTCCTGACTTTC

j_call: TRBJ1-3
d_call: NA
v_call: TRBV9
clone_size: NA
cdr3_aa: CASSVDGGSGNTIYF
cdr3_nt: TGTGCCAGCAGCGTAGACGGGGGATCTGGAAACACCATATATTTT

j_call: TRBJ1-1
d_call: NA
v_call: TRBV19
clone_size: few
cdr3_aa: CASRPNLQGFTEAFF
cdr3_nt: TGTGCCAGTAGACCAAACCTACAGGGCTTCACTGAAGCTTTCTTT

j_call: TRBJ2-1
d_call: TRBD2
v_call: TRBV4-1
clone_size: once
cdr3_aa: CASSQRISGIYNEQFF
cdr3_nt: TGCGCCAGCAGCCAAAGGATAAGCGGGATTTACAATGAGCAGTTCTTC

j_call: TRBJ2-2
d_call: TRBD1
v_call: TRBV7-9
clone_size: NA
cdr3_aa: CASSSPARGRSGELFF
cdr3_nt: TGTGCCAGCAGCTCTCCCGCCAGGGGGCGGAGCGGGGAGCTGTTTTTT

j_call: TRBJ2-3
d_call: NA
v_call: TRBV27
clone_size: NA
cdr3_aa: CASSLYGRGTDTQYF
cdr3_nt: TGTGCCAGCAGTTTATACGGTAGGGGGACAGATACGCAGTATTTT

j_call: TRBJ2-7
d_call: TRBD2
v_call: TRBV4-3
clone_size: NA
cdr3_aa: CASSQDSGRAEQYF
cdr3_nt: TGCGCCAGCAGCCAAGATAGCGGGAGGGCCGAGCAGTACTTC

j_call: TRBJ2-3
d_call: NA
v_call: TRBV7-3
clone_size: once
cdr3_aa: CASSLLPLRTDTQYF
cdr3_nt: TGTGCCAGCAGCTTACTTCCCCTCCGCACAGATACGCAGTATTTT

j_call: TRBJ2-1
d_call: TRBD2
v_call: TRBV4-2
clone_size: NA
cdr3_aa: CASSQGDTSGSHEQFF
cdr3_nt: TGTGCCAGCAGCCAAGGTGATACTAGCGGGAGCCATGAGCAGTTCTTC

j_call: TRBJ2-5
d_call: TRBD2
v_call: TRBV18
clone_size: many
cdr3_aa: CASSPRGGQETQYF
cdr3_nt: TGTGCCAGCTCACCACGCGGGGGGCAAGAGACCCAGTACTTC

j_call: TRBJ2-1
d_call: TRBD2
v_call: TRBV9
clone_size: once
cdr3_aa: CASSLTSGSGDEQFF
cdr3_nt: TGTGCCAGCAGCCTTACTAGCGGGAGTGGGGATGAGCAGTTCTTC

j_call: TRBJ1-1
d_call: TRBD1
v_call: TRBV4-3
clone_size: NA
cdr3_aa: CASSHAGGAGTEAFF
cdr3_nt: TGCGCCAGCAGCCATGCAGGGGGCGCGGGCACTGAAGCTTTCTTT

j_call: TRBJ2-3
d_call: TRBD1
v_call: TRBV27
clone_size: NA
cdr3_aa: CASTNRGTDTQYF
cdr3_nt: TGTGCCAGCACGAACAGGGGAACAGATACGCAGTATTTT

j_call: TRBJ1-4
d_call: NA
v_call: TRBV30
clone_size: NA
cdr3_aa: CAWIQDVDEKLFF
cdr3_nt: TGTGCCTGGATACAGGATGTGGATGAAAAACTGTTTTTT

j_call: TRBJ1-5
d_call: NA
v_call: TRBV30
clone_size: NA
cdr3_aa: CAWRVQGHQPQHF
cdr3_nt: TGTGCCTGGAGAGTACAGGGCCATCAGCCCCAGCATTTT

j_call: TRBJ2-1
d_call: TRBD2
v_call: TRBV5-6
clone_size: NA
cdr3_aa: CASSLGLAVNEQFF
cdr3_nt: TGTGCCAGCAGCTTAGGACTAGCGGTTAATGAGCAGTTCTTC

j_call: TRBJ1-2
d_call: NA
v_call: TRBV11-3
clone_size: once
cdr3_aa: CASSWAPEDYGYTF
cdr3_nt: TGTGCCAGCAGCTGGGCCCCGGAGGACTATGGCTACACCTTC

j_call: TRBJ2-2
d_call: TRBD2
v_call: TRBV19
clone_size: NA
cdr3_aa: CASSTGLAAAELFF
cdr3_nt: TGTGCCAGTAGTACCGGACTAGCGGCGGCGGAGCTGTTTTTT

j_call: TRBJ2-1
d_call: TRBD1
v_call: TRBV27
clone_size: NA
cdr3_aa: CASSSGTVYNEQFF
cdr3_nt: TGTGCCAGCAGTTCCGGGACAGTTTACAATGAGCAGTTCTTC

j_call: TRBJ1-2
d_call: NA
v_call: TRBV6-1
clone_size: NA
cdr3_aa: CASSVRGGANYGYTF
cdr3_nt: TGTGCCAGCAGTGTGAGGGGAGGGGCTAACTATGGCTACACCTTC

j_call: TRBJ1-2
d_call: TRBD1
v_call: TRBV18
clone_size: once
cdr3_aa: CASSPRTGRSYGYTF
cdr3_nt: TGTGCCAGCTCACCCCGGACAGGGCGAAGCTATGGCTACACCTTC

j_call: TRBJ1-5
d_call: TRBD1
v_call: TRBV27
clone_size: NA
cdr3_aa: CASSFFGTGKLGQPQHF
cdr3_nt: TGTGCCAGCAGTTTTTTTGGGACAGGGAAGTTGGGACAGCCCCAGCATTTT

j_call: TRBJ1-1
d_call: NA
v_call: TRBV29-1
clone_size: NA
cdr3_aa: CSVQQGNTEAFF
cdr3_nt: TGCAGCGTCCAACAGGGAAACACTGAAGCTTTCTTT

j_call: TRBJ1-4
d_call: TRBD1
v_call: TRBV19
clone_size: NA
cdr3_aa: CASSGTGGYEKLFF
cdr3_nt: TGTGCCAGTAGTGGGACAGGGGGTTATGAAAAACTGTTTTTT